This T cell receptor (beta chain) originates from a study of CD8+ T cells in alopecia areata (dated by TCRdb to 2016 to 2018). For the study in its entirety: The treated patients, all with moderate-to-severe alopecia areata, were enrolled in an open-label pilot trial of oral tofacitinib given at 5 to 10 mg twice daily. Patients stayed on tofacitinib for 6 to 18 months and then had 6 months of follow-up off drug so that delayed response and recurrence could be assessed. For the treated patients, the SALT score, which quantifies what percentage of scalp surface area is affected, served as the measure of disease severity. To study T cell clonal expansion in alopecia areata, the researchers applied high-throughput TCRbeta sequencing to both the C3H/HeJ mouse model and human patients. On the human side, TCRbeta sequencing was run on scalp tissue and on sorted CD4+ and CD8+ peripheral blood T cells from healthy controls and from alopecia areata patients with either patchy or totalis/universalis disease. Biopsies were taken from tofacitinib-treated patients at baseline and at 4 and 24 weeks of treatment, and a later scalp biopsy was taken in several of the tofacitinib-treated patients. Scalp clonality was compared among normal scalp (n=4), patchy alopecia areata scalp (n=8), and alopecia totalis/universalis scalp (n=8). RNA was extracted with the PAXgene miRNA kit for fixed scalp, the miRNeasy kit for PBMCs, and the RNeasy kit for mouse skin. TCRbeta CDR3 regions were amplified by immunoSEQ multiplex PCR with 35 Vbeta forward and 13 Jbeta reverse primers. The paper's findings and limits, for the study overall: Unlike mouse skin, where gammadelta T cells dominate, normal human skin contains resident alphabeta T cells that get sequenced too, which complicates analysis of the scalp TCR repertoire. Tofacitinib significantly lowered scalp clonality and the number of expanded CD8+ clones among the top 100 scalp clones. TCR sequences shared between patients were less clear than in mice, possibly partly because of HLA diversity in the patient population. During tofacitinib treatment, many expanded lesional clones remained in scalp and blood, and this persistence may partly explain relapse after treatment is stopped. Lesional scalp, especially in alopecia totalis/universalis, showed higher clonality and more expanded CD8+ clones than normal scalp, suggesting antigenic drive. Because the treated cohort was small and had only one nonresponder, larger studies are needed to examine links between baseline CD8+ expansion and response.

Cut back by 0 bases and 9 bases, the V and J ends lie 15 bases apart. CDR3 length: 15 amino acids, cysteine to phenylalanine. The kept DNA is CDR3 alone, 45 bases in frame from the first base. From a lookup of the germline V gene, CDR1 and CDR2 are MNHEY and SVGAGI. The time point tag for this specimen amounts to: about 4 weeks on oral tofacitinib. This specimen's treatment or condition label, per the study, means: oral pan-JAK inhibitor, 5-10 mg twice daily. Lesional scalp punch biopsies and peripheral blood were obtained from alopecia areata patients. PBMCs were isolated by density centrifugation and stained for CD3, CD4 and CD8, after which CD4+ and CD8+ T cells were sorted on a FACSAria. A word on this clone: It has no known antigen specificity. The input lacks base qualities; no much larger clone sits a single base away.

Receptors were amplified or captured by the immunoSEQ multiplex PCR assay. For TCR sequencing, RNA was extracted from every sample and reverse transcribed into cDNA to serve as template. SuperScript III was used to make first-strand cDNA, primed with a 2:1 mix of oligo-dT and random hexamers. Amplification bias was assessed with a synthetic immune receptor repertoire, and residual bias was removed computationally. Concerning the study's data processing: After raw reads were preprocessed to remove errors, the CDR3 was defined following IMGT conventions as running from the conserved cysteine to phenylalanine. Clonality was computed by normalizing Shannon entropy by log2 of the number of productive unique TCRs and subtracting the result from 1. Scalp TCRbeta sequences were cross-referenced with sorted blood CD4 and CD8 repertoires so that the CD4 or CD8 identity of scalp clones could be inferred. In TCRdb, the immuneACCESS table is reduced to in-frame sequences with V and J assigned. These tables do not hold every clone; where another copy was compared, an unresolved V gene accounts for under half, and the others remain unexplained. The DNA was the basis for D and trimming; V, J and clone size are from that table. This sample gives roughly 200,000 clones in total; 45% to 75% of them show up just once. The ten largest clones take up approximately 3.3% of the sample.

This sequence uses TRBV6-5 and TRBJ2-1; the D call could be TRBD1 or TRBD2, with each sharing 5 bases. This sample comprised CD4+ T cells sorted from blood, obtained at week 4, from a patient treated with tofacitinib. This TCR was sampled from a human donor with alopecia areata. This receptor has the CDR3 CASSYSWGPQGEQFF. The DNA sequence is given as TGTGCCAGCAGTTACTCCTGGGGACCTCAGGGTGAGCAGTTCTTC.